A single sample gave rise to the 27 T cell receptor beta chains below, sequenced in a study of OX40 agonist ivuxolimab in advanced cancers. Sequencing used immunoSEQ multiplex PCR; TCRdb keeps in-frame clones, though not all of them. The sample holds roughly 69,000 clones, about four fifths seen once. The sequenced sample was CD4+ or CD8+ T cells sorted from blood, obtained in a trial of the OX40 agonist ivuxolimab. The source of these receptors is an adult with an advanced solid tumor such as melanoma, head and neck, liver or kidney cancer.

The rearrangement joins TRBV5-6 to TRBJ1-5; D uncertain. The CDR3 is 14 amino acids. The V end was cut by 2 bases, the J end by 3 bases, with 9 bases between. Germline values: CDR1 SGHDT, CDR2 YYEEEE. This CDR3 is CASSFLGTNQPQHF. As DNA, the CDR3 is TGTGCCAGCAGCTTCTTAGGTACCAATCAGCCCCAGCATTTT.

The V call is TRBV28, the J call TRBJ1-4; 10 nucleotides line up with TRBD1. The CDR3 contains 14 residues. J lost 5 bases, V lost 6 bases, and 3 bases had no gene match. Germline CDR1 reads MDHEN; CDR2 reads SYDVKM. CDR3 protein: CASSPGQGNEKLFF. For the CDR3, the DNA is TGTGCCAGCAGCCCGGGACAGGGGAATGAAAAACTGTTTTTT.

The rearrangement joins TRBV4-1 to TRBJ2-2; D is possibly TRBD2 (5 bases). Trimming left V 4 bases short and J 5 bases short, with 11 bases between. The CDR3 length is 14 residues. The germline V gene has CDR1 MGHRA and CDR2 YSYEKL. CDR3 bases: TGCGCCAGCAGCCGGGCCCGGGGAACCGGGGAGCTGTTTTTT. Translated, it gives CASSRARGTGELFF.

The chain has TRBV6-6 and TRBJ1-1, with D perhaps matching TRBD1 (5 bases). Germline CDR1 and CDR2: MNHNY and SVGAGI (reference sequence). The CDR3 is made up of 12 amino acids. V lost 7 bases and J lost 6, with 12 bases in between. CDR3 nucleotide sequence: TGTGCCAGCACCTCAGGGAGGGCTGAAGCTTTCTTT. Translated, it gives CASTSGRAEAFF.

This chain connects TRBV25-1 to TRBJ1-2; tentative D call: TRBD1 (5 bases). Between the trimmed V and J ends, which lost 1 base and 4 bases, there was a span of 13 bases. The CDR3 extends over 15 amino acids. Germline V gene sequence: CDR1 MGHDK, CDR2 SYGVNS. This chain's CDR3 is CASSEFLGLGYGYTF. CDR3 coding DNA: TGTGCCAGCAGTGAATTTCTGGGGCTGGGCTATGGCTACACCTTC.

The rearrangement uses TRBV7-8 and TRBJ2-1; a possible D gene is TRBD2 (5 bases). The CDR3 contains 15 residues. CDR1 SGHVS and CDR2 FQNEAQ come from the germline V gene. Deletions cut 5 bases from V and 0 bases from J, with 11 bases between. The CDR3 sequence: CASSDYDGSYNEQFF. CDR3 nucleotides: TGTGCCAGCAGCGACTATGATGGCTCCTACAATGAGCAGTTCTTC.

The J gene is TRBJ1-2, the V gene TRBV6-4; the D is unclear. V was clipped by 0 bases and J by 4 bases, with 9 bases between them. The CDR3 is 14 amino acids. From germline, CDR1 is MRHNA and CDR2 SNTAGT. CDR3 sequence: CASSDSPSGYGYTF. Written as DNA, the CDR3 is TGTGCCAGCAGTGACTCGCCGTCCGGCTATGGCTACACCTTC.

Turning to this clone: Germline is not matched at one junction end, which may reflect a read error. The gene calls are TRBV7-7 and TRBJ2-2; 9 bases agree with TRBD2. CDR1 and CDR2 (germline): SSHAT, FNYEAQ (reference sequence). This CDR3 has 15 amino acids. This chain's CDR3 is CASSYIAGDTGELFF. CDR3 DNA: TGTGCTAGCAGCTATATAGCGGGAGACACCGGGGAGCTGTTTTTT. The entire variable domain, with the rest obtained from reference TRBV7-7 and TRBJ2-2, is as follows: GAGVSQSPRYKVTKRGQDVTLRCDPISSHATLYWYQQALGQGPEFLTYFNYEAQPDKSGLPSDRFSAERPEGSISTLTIQRTEQRDSAMYRCASSYIAGDTGELFFGEGSRLTVL.

The rearrangement uses TRBV6-6 and TRBJ1-1; no definite D call. The CDR3 sequence is 14 residues long. V was trimmed by 2 bases and J by 7 bases, leaving 14 bases between them. Germline CDR1 is MNHNY and CDR2 is SVGAGI (reference sequence). CDR3 protein: CASSYGGPGIEAFF. Written as DNA, the CDR3 is TGTGCCAGCAGTTACGGTGGCCCAGGCATTGAAGCTTTCTTT.

The CDR3 sequence is CASSPRWGGEQYF. CDR3 sequence (DNA): TGTGCCAGCAGCCCTCGATGGGGGGGGGAGCAGTACTTC. The chain links TRBV13 to TRBJ2-7; 7 nucleotides match TRBD2. Germline assignment: CDR1 PRHDT and CDR2 FYEKMQ (reference sequence). The CDR3 is 13 residues long. J lost 7 bases, V lost 5 bases, and 8 bases had no gene match.

J is TRBJ1-2 and V is TRBV18; a weak D match, TRBD1 (6 bases). Trimming took 3 bases from V and 8 from J, leaving 16 bases between them. There are 14 residues in the CDR3. Germline CDR1 reads KGHSH; CDR2 reads LQKENI. DNA for the CDR3: TGTGCCAGCTCACCCTCGGGAGGGGGGCCAGGCTACACCTTC. This encodes CASSPSGGGPGYTF.

The chain carries TRBV5-4 and TRBJ1-2, with 12 bases identical to TRBD1. Germline loops: CDR1 SGHNT, CDR2 YYREEE (reference sequence). The CDR3 spans 16 residues. The trim removed 0 bases at V and 4 bases at J, leaving 4 bases unmatched. CDR3 sequence: CASSLDLGQGAYGYTF. CDR3 bases: TGTGCCAGCAGCTTGGATTTGGGACAGGGGGCCTATGGCTACACCTTC.

The V call is TRBV7-9, the J call TRBJ1-2, with 9 bases fitting TRBD1. The CDR3 runs 15 residues. Germline V gives CDR1 SEHNR, CDR2 FQNEAQ (reference sequence). Trimming cost V 2 bases and J 5 bases; bases outside gene matches: 6. CDR3 region: CASSLTGGESYGYTF. In DNA form, the CDR3 reads TGTGCCAGCAGCTTAACAGGGGGCGAGAGTTATGGCTACACCTTC.

The chain recombines TRBV12-5 with TRBJ2-2, with D possibly being TRBD2 (6 bases). Trimming pared 7 bases from V and 3 bases from J, leaving 6 bases between. This CDR3 contains 12 residues. Germline values: CDR1 LGHNT, CDR2 FRNRAP. In DNA form, the CDR3 reads TGTGCTAGTGCGGGAGACACCGGGGAGCTGTTTTTT. It encodes CASAGDTGELFF.

The V gene is TRBV6-4, the J gene TRBJ2-1; 13 positions match TRBD2. The germline V gene encodes CDR1 MRHNA and CDR2 SNTAGT. The CDR3 has 18 residues. With 6 bases clipped from V and 5 bases from J, the junction kept 13 bases outside the gene matches. In nucleotides, the CDR3 is TGTGCCAGCAGACCTACTAGCGGGAGGGCCATTGGGGACAATGAGCAGTTCTTC. It translates to CASRPTSGRAIGDNEQFF.

The genes are TRBV5-1 and TRBJ2-1; D is possibly TRBD1 (6 bases). Trimming removed 5 bases at V and 7 bases at J, with 19 bases between. This CDR3 has 15 residues. Germline V gene sequence: CDR1 SGHRS, CDR2 YFSETQ. The CDR3 sequence is CASSTYPTTGNEQFF. The DNA of the CDR3 is TGCGCCAGCAGTACTTACCCCACTACAGGGAATGAGCAGTTCTTC.

A single count supports this clone. V usage is TRBV2 and J usage is TRBJ1-6, with TRBD1 identical over 7 bases. V lost 5 bases and J lost 8; bases outside the gene matches: 3. The CDR3 is 13 residues long. Germline CDR1 SNHLY, CDR2 FYNNEI. CDR3 coding DNA: TGTGCCAGCAGTTCAGACAGGGATTCACCCCTCCACTTT. Amino acid sequence: CASSSDRDSPLHF. The whole variable domain, remainder taken from reference TRBV2 and TRBJ1-6, is EPEVTQTPSHQVTQMGQEVILRCVPISNHLYFYWYRQILGQKVEFLVSFYNNEISEKSEIFDDQFSVERPDGSNFTLKIRSTKLEDSAMYFCASSSDRDSPLHFGNGTRLTVT.

The chain employs TRBV15 and TRBJ1-2, with 7 nucleotides matching TRBD1. J gave up 8 bases and V 0 bases, and 9 bases lay outside the gene matches. CDR1 is LNHNV, CDR2 YYDKDF, per germline (reference sequence). The CDR3 runs to 15 residues. The CDR3 DNA reads TGTGCCACCAGCAGAGAACAAGTACAGGGGCGAGGCTACACCTTC. This codes for CATSREQVQGRGYTF.

This chain links TRBV7-9 with TRBJ2-3, with 8 bases that match TRBD1. Germline values: CDR1 SEHNR, CDR2 FQNEAQ (reference sequence). V trimming: 3 bases; J trimming: 6 bases; junction bases outside the gene matches: 11. The CDR3 consists of 16 residues. In DNA form, the CDR3 reads TGTGCCAGCAGCTTGGGGACAGGCGTTTATCTTGATACGCAGTATTTT. This codes for CASSLGTGVYLDTQYF.

This rearrangement joins TRBV5-1 to TRBJ1-1, with D unclear. From germline, CDR1 is SGHRS and CDR2 YFSETQ. V was shortened by 1 base and J by 1 base, with 8 bases between the two germline ends. This CDR3 contains 14 residues. The CDR3 DNA is TGCGCCAGCAGCTTGCGGCAGGAGAACACTGAAGCTTTCTTT. Its translation is CASSLRQENTEAFF.

The chain links TRBV7-2 to TRBJ1-5; tentative D call: TRBD1 (6 bases). This CDR3 is 15 amino acids long. The germline V gene has CDR1 SGHTA and CDR2 FQGNSA. The germline V and J ends were trimmed by 1 base and 1 base, with 8 bases remaining between them. The CDR3 protein is CASSLEGGSNQPQHF. The CDR3 bases are TGTGCCAGCAGCTTAGAGGGGGGGAGCAATCAGCCCCAGCATTTT.

This chain connects TRBV5-1 to TRBJ2-2, with a tentative D call TRBD2 (6 bases). V was trimmed by 8 bases and J by 0 bases, leaving 14 bases between them. Germline V lookup: CDR1 SGHRS, CDR2 YFSETQ. The CDR3 totals 15 residues. DNA for the CDR3: TGCGCCAGTAGTCGGGACTTAGCGAACACCGGGGAGCTGTTTTTT. As protein: CASSRDLANTGELFF.

The chain links TRBV2 to TRBJ1-5, with D possibly being TRBD1 (6 bases). Trimming stripped 5 bases from V and 2 bases from J, with 13 bases between. The V gene's germline CDR1 is SNHLY and CDR2 FYNNEI. The CDR3 has 15 amino acids. CDR3 nucleotides: TGTGCCAGCAGTCCTAGACAGGCCGGCAATCAGCCCCAGCATTTT. It is translated as CASSPRQAGNQPQHF.

Comment on this clone: It is unclear where the CDR3 begins or ends on the DNA, so no DNA is shown, and the CDR3 is as TCRdb lists it. The chain couples TRBV9 to TRBJ1-1; TRBD1 is taken as the D call from the table, unchecked against the DNA. Per germline, CDR1 SGDLS and CDR2 YYNGEE. A total of 13 residues make up the CDR3, ends included. The CDR3 sequence: CASSVGAGSDVFF.

This chain links TRBV14 with TRBJ1-6; D perhaps matches TRBD1 (6 bases). The CDR3 has 15 residues. Germline loops: CDR1 SGHDN, CDR2 FVKESK. Trimming removed 4 bases at V and 10 bases at J, with 17 bases between. CDR3 sequence reads: CASSLMEGGNSPLHF. CDR3 DNA: TGTGCCAGCAGCCTGATGGAAGGGGGGAACTCACCCCTCCACTTT. Full variable domain (remainder filled in from reference TRBV14 and TRBJ1-6): EAGVTQFPSHSVIEKGQTVTLRCDPISGHDNLYWYRRVMGKEIKFLLHFVKESKQDESGMPNNRFLAERTGGTYSTLKVQPAELEDSGVYFCASSLMEGGNSPLHFGNGTRLTVT.

V usage is TRBV6-5 and J usage is TRBJ2-3, with a weak D call TRBD1 (5 bases). CDR3 length: 16 residues. V lost 2 bases to trimming and J lost 3 bases, with 15 bases between them. Per the germline V gene, CDR1 is MNHEY and CDR2 is SVGAGI. The CDR3: CASSYVGHLMTDTQYF. The CDR3 DNA is TGTGCCAGCAGTTACGTCGGACACTTAATGACAGATACGCAGTATTTT.

DNA for the CDR3: TGTGCCAGCAGTGAAAGGGCAGGGAGCTCCTATAATTCACCCCTCCACTTT. Translated: CASSERAGSSYNSPLHF. V and J are TRBV2 and TRBJ1-6; TRBD1 is a possible D gene (5 bases). Germline V gene sequence: CDR1 SNHLY, CDR2 FYNNEI. The CDR3 loop spans 17 amino acids. The V end was cut by 2 bases, the J end by 0 bases, with 11 bases between. Full variable domain (missing parts from reference TRBV2 and TRBJ1-6): EPEVTQTPSHQVTQMGQEVILRCVPISNHLYFYWYRQILGQKVEFLVSFYNNEISEKSEIFDDQFSVERPDGSNFTLKIRSTKLEDSAMYFCASSERAGSSYNSPLHFGNGTRLTVT.